This entry concerns a single TCR beta chain. The germline CDR1 and CDR2 sequences are SGHRS and YFSETQ. Trimming stripped 1 base from V and 0 bases from J, with 8 bases between. The length of the CDR3 is 16 residues. The data stem from a study of shared clonotypes between healthy human individuals. CD45RO negativity and positive selection for CCR7 defined naive CD8 cells, a population that excluded terminally differentiated effector memory CD45RA+ cells. This table comes from immunoSEQ multiplex PCR, and its TCRdb copy is limited to in-frame clones, with some not included. The sample lists some 2,000,000 clones, over 85% occurring once.

The sequence was obtained from a man younger than 35 in good health. The sample consisted of naive CD8+ T cells sorted from blood. The chain has TRBV5-1 and TRBJ1-6; a possible D gene is TRBD1 (5 bases). Here the CDR3 DNA reads TGCGCCAGCAGCTTGTGGACAAACTCCTATAATTCACCCCTCCACTTT. Its translation: CASSLWTNSYNSPLHF.